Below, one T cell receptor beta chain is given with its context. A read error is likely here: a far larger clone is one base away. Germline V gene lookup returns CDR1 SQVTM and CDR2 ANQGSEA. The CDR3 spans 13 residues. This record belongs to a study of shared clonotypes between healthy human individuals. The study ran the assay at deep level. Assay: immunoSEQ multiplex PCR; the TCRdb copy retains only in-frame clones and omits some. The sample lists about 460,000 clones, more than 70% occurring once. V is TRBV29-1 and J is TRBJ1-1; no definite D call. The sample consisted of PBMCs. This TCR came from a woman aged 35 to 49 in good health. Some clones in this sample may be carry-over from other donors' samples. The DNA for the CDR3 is TGCAGCGTCTCGGGGAACATGAACATTGAAGCTTTCTTT. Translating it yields CSVSGNMNIEAFF.